Listed here are 20 T cell receptor beta chains from one sample, sequenced in a study of regulatory T cells in long-lasting Graves disease. Arm-PCR of CDR3 regions and iRepertoire HTBI primers were the basis on which TCR beta libraries were built. Each CDR3 protein gets one entry after TCRdb re-called the multiplex PCR reads with MiXCR. The sample lists roughly 530,000 distinct CDR3 sequences; 15% to 20% were seen once. Regarding time point: newly diagnosed GD, antithyroid drugs for less than 3 months. Construction of the TCR library relied on RNA isolated from PBMCs. These same data were also listed under a study on T cells in Graves' hyperthyroidism and ophthalmopathy.

This specimen consisted of peripheral blood mononuclear cells (PBMCs), obtained at new diagnosis, from a patient treated with antithyroid drugs. These receptors were taken from a woman aged 35 to 59 with Graves disease.

The rearrangement uses TRBV5-1 and TRBJ2-5, with D perhaps matching TRBD1 (6 bases). Germline V CDR1 and CDR2: SGHRS, YFSETQ. Trimming took off 0 bases at V and 5 bases at J, with 14 bases between the two ends. The CDR3 runs to 15 residues. The CDR3 DNA is TGCGCCAGCAGCTTGGTGGGTGGGACACTGGAGACCCAGTACTTC. Translating it yields CASSLVGGTLETQYF.

With regard to this clonotype: A much bigger clone sits one base away, suggesting this may be a read error. Given the absence of the conserved phenylalanine or tryptophan at the CDR3 end, a read error is likely. V is TRBV11-2 and J is TRBJ1-1; no definite D call. The CDR3 is made up of 14 amino acids. Germline CDR1 SGHAT, CDR2 FQNNGV. Trimming shortened V by 0 bases and J by 4 bases, and 9 bases separated the two germline ends. CDR3 nucleotides: TGTGCCAGCAGCTTAGATGCAATAGGCACTGAAGCTTTCCTT. It is translated as CASSLDAIGTEAFL.

This sequence joins TRBV19 and TRBJ2-2, with D unclear. V lost 4 bases to trimming and J lost 6 bases, with 9 bases between them. The CDR3 runs 13 residues. CDR1 is LNHDA and CDR2 is SQIVND in the germline V gene (reference sequence). This CDR3 is CASSTTVPGELFF. The CDR3 region has the DNA TGTGCCAGTAGTACGACTGTCCCCGGGGAGCTGTTTTTT.

Regarding this clonotype: Mismatch with germline at one junction end may stem from a read error. J is TRBJ2-3 and V is TRBV5-1, with 9 bases aligning to TRBD1. CDR1 is SGHRS and CDR2 is YFSETQ in the germline V gene. The CDR3 extends over 17 amino acids. The CDR3 sequence is CASNLATGGLSTDTQYF. The CDR3 bases are TGCGCCAGCAACTTGGCTACAGGGGGCCTGAGCACAGATACGCAGTATTTT.

This clonotype has at least ten counts. The CDR3 region has the DNA TGTGCCAGCAGCTTAGGATTAGCGAACACTGAAGCTTTCTTT. It specifies CASSLGLANTEAFF. This sequence joins TRBV7-2 and TRBJ1-1; no clear D gene. V was clipped by 1 base and J by 1 base, with 7 bases between them. CDR3 length equals 14 residues. Germline lookup yields CDR1 SGHTA and CDR2 FQGNSA.

This clonotype has ten or more counts. The chain joins TRBV11-2 to TRBJ2-5; D possibly uses TRBD1 or TRBD2 (6 bases each). The length of the CDR3 is 15 residues. Germline loops: CDR1 SGHAT, CDR2 FQNNGV. Trimming pared 6 bases from V and 5 bases from J, leaving 19 bases between. The chain's CDR3 is CASRGGGTSTETQYF. The CDR3 DNA reads TGTGCCAGCAGGGGGGGCGGAACATCTACTGAGACCCAGTACTTC.

This clonotype was counted only a few times. V usage is TRBV20-1 and J usage is TRBJ1-2, with TRBD1 matching over 9 bases. Germline CDR1 reads DFQATT; CDR2 reads SNEGSKA (reference sequence). The CDR3 is 14 amino acids. V lost 1 base to trimming and J lost 8 bases; unmatched junction nucleotides: 8. CDR3 DNA sequence: TGCAGTGCTAGAGTCATCACAGGGGGCGAGGGCTACACCTTC. Its protein is CSARVITGGEGYTF.

In this sample, this clonotype turned up many times. The rearrangement uses TRBV3-1 and TRBJ1-6; D gene unclear. The CDR3 covers 15 residues. The V gene's germline CDR1 is LGHDT and CDR2 YNNKEL (reference sequence). V lost 5 bases to trimming and J lost 4 bases, with 12 bases between them. The DNA for the CDR3 is TGTGCCAGCAGCTTCCGCAGAGATTATAATTCACCCCTCCACTTT. It specifies CASSFRRDYNSPLHF.

This clonotype occurred many times. This chain uses TRBV7-9 with TRBJ1-5; D not resolved. The CDR3 has 15 residues. Between the trimmed V and J ends, which lost 1 base and 1 base, there was a span of 8 bases. Germline V lookup: CDR1 SEHNR, CDR2 FQNEAQ (reference sequence). Written as DNA, the CDR3 is TGTGCCAGCAGCTTAGAGGCCGGGAGCAATCAGCCCCAGCATTTT. Encoded protein: CASSLEAGSNQPQHF.

J is TRBJ2-7 and V is TRBV18, with D unresolved. V lost 8 bases to trimming and J lost 6 bases, with 17 bases between them. Germline loops: CDR1 KGHSH, CDR2 LQKENI. This CDR3 comprises 13 residues. This CDR3 reads CASPPNQLTEQYF. CDR3 bases: TGTGCCAGCCCCCCTAACCAGTTGACCGAGCAGTACTTC.

The chain links TRBV2 to TRBJ1-6; D perhaps matches TRBD1 (5 bases). Germline V gives CDR1 SNHLY, CDR2 FYNNEI. The V gene lost 8 bases and the J gene lost 0 bases, with 20 bases spanning the gap. This CDR3 spans 18 amino acids. This CDR3 reads CASAQNTGPGSYNSPLHF. The CDR3 nucleotides read TGTGCCAGCGCCCAGAACACAGGACCGGGCTCCTATAATTCACCCCTCCACTTT.

CDR3 amino acids: CASSVSFASGNTIYF. In nucleotides, the CDR3 is TGTGCCAGCAGTGTCTCGTTCGCCTCTGGAAACACCATATATTTT. V and J are TRBV6-1 and TRBJ1-3; D not resolved. With 4 bases removed from V and 0 bases from J, the gap between germline ends came to 10 bases. In germline, CDR1 is MNHNS, CDR2 SASEGT. The CDR3 is made up of 15 amino acids.

CDR3 sequence: CASSYSNSGVEKLFF. The CDR3 DNA is TGTGCCAGCAGTTACTCAAACTCAGGGGTCGAAAAACTGTTTTTT. The J gene is TRBJ1-4, the V gene TRBV6-2 or TRBV6-3; D might be TRBD1 (6 bases). Trimming took 0 bases from V and 8 from J, leaving 13 bases between them. CDR1 is MNHEY and CDR2 is SVGEGT in the germline V gene. The CDR3 length is 15 residues.

Remarks on this clonotype: A much larger clone lies one base from this, so it may be a read error. This rearrangement joins TRBV7-8 to TRBJ2-3; D possibly corresponds to TRBD1 (6 bases). The V end lost 5 bases, the J end lost 4 bases, and 19 bases lay between the germline ends. Germline CDR1 is SGHVS and CDR2 is FQNEAQ. The CDR3 runs 16 residues. The CDR3 here is CASSLIPGALADTQYF. The CDR3 bases are TGTGCCAGCAGCCTAATACCAGGGGCCCTGGCAGATACGCAGTATTTT.

This clonotype occurred once. This clone may be a read error of a much larger clone one base away. The chain is built from TRBV7-9 and TRBJ1-1; possibly TRBD1 for D (5 bases). CDR3 length equals 16 residues. The germline CDR1 and CDR2 sequences are SEHNR and FQNEAQ (reference sequence). With 1 base removed from V and 5 bases from J, the gap between germline ends came to 17 bases. As DNA, the CDR3 is TGTGCCAGCAGCTTAGAGCCTGGCGGGGGGGGGACTGAAGCTTTCTTT. Amino acid sequence: CASSLEPGGGGTEAFF.

This clonotype was observed many times. The rearrangement links TRBV3-1 to TRBJ1-2; TRBD1 matches 7 bases. This CDR3 region has 14 residues. Germline CDR1 and CDR2: LGHDT and YNNKEL (reference sequence). Trimming took 3 bases from V and 8 from J; bases not matched to a gene: 9. The CDR3 region has the DNA TGTGCCAGCAGCCACCGGACAGGTCAGGGAGGCTACACCTTC. It yields the protein CASSHRTGQGGYTF.

This clonotype was seen a few times. V is TRBV6-1 and J is TRBJ1-6; the D is unclear. CDR1 MNHNS and CDR2 SASEGT come from the germline V gene. Trimming stripped 4 bases from V and 8 bases from J, with 9 bases between. The CDR3 contains 13 residues. The CDR3 region is CASSVSGDSPLHF. CDR3 in DNA: TGTGCCAGCAGTGTCTCGGGAGATTCACCCCTCCACTTT.

This clonotype has just a few counts. This chain links TRBV6-2 or TRBV6-3 with TRBJ1-5; 9 nucleotides align to TRBD1. Germline lookup yields CDR1 MNHEY and CDR2 SVGEGT. The CDR3 is 20 amino acids. V shed 2 bases and J 3 bases; nucleotides not matched to a gene: 17. The CDR3 loop reads CASSYISARDRVVPNQPQHF. The DNA of the CDR3 is TGTGCCAGCAGTTACATTTCCGCCCGGGACAGGGTAGTTCCCAATCAGCCCCAGCATTTT.

Many counts were recorded for this clonotype. This chain joins TRBV7-2 and TRBJ1-1; a weak D match, TRBD1 (5 bases). Per the germline V gene, CDR1 is SGHTA and CDR2 is FQGNSA. Trimming shortened V by 5 bases and J by 1 base, and 14 bases separated the two germline ends. The CDR3 is 15 residues long. The CDR3, as DNA: TGTGCCAGCAGCCCGTGGGGCGGAAAGAACACTGAAGCTTTCTTT. Amino acid sequence: CASSPWGGKNTEAFF.

Concerning this clonotype: This may be a read error: a much more frequent sequence differs by one nucleotide. V is TRBV13 and J is TRBJ1-1, with D maybe TRBD1 (5 bases). From germline, CDR1 is PRHDT and CDR2 FYEKMQ (reference sequence). The CDR3 loop spans 12 amino acids. CDR3 in amino acids: CASSPNQGEALF. The DNA for the CDR3 is TGTGCCAGCAGCCCTAATCAAGGGGAAGCTCTCTTT.